A single T cell receptor beta chain is shown here with its context. This record comes from a study of control samples from healthy donors and cancer patients. TCRdb's copy holds only in-frame clones and misses some; the assay was immunoSEQ multiplex PCR. The data show 170,000 or so clones, with more than 85% seen just once and around 2.2% held by the top ten. The germline gives CDR1 MDHEN, CDR2 SYDVKM. V was shortened by 4 bases and J by 1 base, with 7 bases between the two germline ends. The CDR3 covers 13 residues. Sequencing was performed on blood. This receptor was taken from a woman aged 40 to 50 in good health. This chain joins TRBV28 and TRBJ1-1; no definite D call. CDR3 sequence (DNA): TGTGCCAGCAGTTCCTGGGGGAACACTGAAGCTTTCTTT. It codes for CASSSWGNTEAFF. Full variable domain (remainder filled in from reference TRBV28 and TRBJ1-1): DVKVTQSSRYLVKRTGEKVFLECVQDMDHENMFWYRQDPGLGLRLIYFSYDVKMKEKGDIPEGYSVSREKKERFSLILESASTNQTSMYLCASSSWGNTEAFFGQGTRLTVV.